This is a list of T cell receptor beta chains from one sample in a study of T cells after yellow fever vaccination. TCRdb reprocessed the 5' RACE reads with MiXCR, giving one entry per CDR3 protein. The sample has about 69,000 distinct CDR3 sequences, about 6% seen once. Specimen: CD4+ T cells sorted from PBMCs, collected approximately 16 days after the first yellow fever vaccination. The receptor source for this set is a man younger than 30 who received the YFV17D yellow fever vaccine. Both conserved end residues are part of each CDR3. The order of the fields is V gene, D gene, CDR3 length, clone size, J gene, CDR3 DNA, CDR3 protein. The D gene is left open where the match is weak. Size is stated as how often the clone was seen (once, few, many) or a class if it is expanded.

TRBV5-1	TRBD2	14	many	TRBJ2-1	TGCGCCAGCAGCTTGACTAGCGGGGGCAATGAGCAGTTCTTC	CASSLTSGGNEQFF
TRBV7-2	.	15	many	TRBJ2-7	TGTGCCAGCAGCCCGAGGGGCAGCACCTCCTACGAGCAGTACTTC	CASSPRGSTSYEQYF
TRBV7-2	.	14	many	TRBJ2-1	TGTGCCAGCGACTCTGGAGGGATTTCGAATGAGCAGTTCTTC	CASDSGGISNEQFF
TRBV15	.	13	many	TRBJ2-7	TGTGCCACCAGCAGAGATTTGAGCTACGAGCAGTACTTC	CATSRDLSYEQYF
TRBV21-1	.	20	many	TRBJ2-1	TGTGCCAGGCTAACTAGTGGCGATCACCTTGTAGGGGCTGGGGACAATGAGCAGTTCTTC	CARLTSGDHLVGAGDNEQFF
TRBV20-1	.	13	many	TRBJ2-5	TGCAGTGCTAGTCCCGGCGATGTGAGGACCCAGTACTTC	CSASPGDVRTQYF
TRBV3-1	.	16	many	TRBJ2-6	TGTGCCAGCAGACCTGGACAGCGGCCTGGGGCCAACGTCCTGACTTTC	CASRPGQRPGANVLTF
TRBV5-1	TRBD2	16	many	TRBJ2-3	TGCGCCAGCAGCCTGACGCTAGCGGAGACGACAGATACGCAGTATTTT	CASSLTLAETTDTQYF
TRBV4-1	.	17	many	TRBJ1-3	TGCGCCAGCAGCCAAACCACGGGACGGGGGACTGGAAACACCATATATTTT	CASSQTTGRGTGNTIYF
TRBV5-6	.	14	many	TRBJ1-4	TGTGCCAGCCTGAACAGGAGGCAAGGCGAAAAACTGTTTTTT	CASLNRRQGEKLFF
TRBV12-3/TRBV12-4	.	14	many	TRBJ2-5	TGTGCCAGCAGTTTAAGTACAGTTCAAGAGACCCAGTACTTC	CASSLSTVQETQYF
TRBV28	.	14	many	TRBJ2-3	TGTGCCAGCAGGACACCCGGGGCAACAGATACGCAGTATTTT	CASRTPGATDTQYF
TRBV29-1	.	12	many	TRBJ2-3	TGCAGCGTTGGGGGGGCGAGAGATACGCAGTATTTT	CSVGGARDTQYF
TRBV5-1	TRBD1	14	many	TRBJ2-5	TGCGCCAGCAGCAAACAGGGGTACCAAGAGACCCAGTACTTC	CASSKQGYQETQYF
TRBV12-3/TRBV12-4	.	14	many	TRBJ1-2	TGTGCCAGCAGGAGATCGGACAGTATCTATGGCTACACCTTC	CASRRSDSIYGYTF
TRBV5-1	.	15	many	TRBJ2-5	TGCGCCAGCAGCTCCCCGAGGGGGGTAGGGGAGACCCAGTACTTC	CASSSPRGVGETQYF
TRBV5-1	TRBD2	16	many	TRBJ2-1	TGCGCCAGCAGCTTGGCCAGGAGCGGGGGGCTGGATGAGCAGTTCTTC	CASSLARSGGLDEQFF
TRBV5-1	.	14	many	TRBJ2-1	TGCGCCAGCAGCTTTGCGTCAGGGCTCAATGAGCAGTTCTTC	CASSFASGLNEQFF
TRBV4-1	TRBD1	15	many	TRBJ1-2	TGCGCCAGCAGCCAACGACAGGGTACTAACTATGGCTACACCTTC	CASSQRQGTNYGYTF
TRBV20-1	.	11	many	TRBJ1-4	TGCGCCTACACAGGGACCGAAAAACTGTTTTTT	CAYTGTEKLFF
TRBV4-3	.	16	many	TRBJ1-4	TGCGCCAGCAGCCAAGAGTACACCGCAACTAATGAAAAACTGTTTTTT	CASSQEYTATNEKLFF
TRBV11-1	.	14	many	TRBJ2-5	TGTGCCAGCAGCTTAAATAGCGACCAAGAGACCCAGTACTTC	CASSLNSDQETQYF